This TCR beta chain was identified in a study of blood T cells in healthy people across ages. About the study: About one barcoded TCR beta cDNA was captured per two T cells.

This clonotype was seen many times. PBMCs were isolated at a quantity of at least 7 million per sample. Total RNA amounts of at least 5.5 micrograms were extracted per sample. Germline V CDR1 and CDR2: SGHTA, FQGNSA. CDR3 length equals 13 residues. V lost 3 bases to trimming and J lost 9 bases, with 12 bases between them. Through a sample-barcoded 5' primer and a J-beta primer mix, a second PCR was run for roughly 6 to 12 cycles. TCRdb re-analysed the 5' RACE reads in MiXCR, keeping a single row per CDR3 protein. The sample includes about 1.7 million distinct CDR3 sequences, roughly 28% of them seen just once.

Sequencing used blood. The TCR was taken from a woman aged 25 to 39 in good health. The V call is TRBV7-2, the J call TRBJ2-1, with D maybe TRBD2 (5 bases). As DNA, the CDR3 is TGTGCCAGCAGCTTGGGTAGGGCGGGTGAGCAGTTCTTC. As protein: CASSLGRAGEQFF.